This T cell receptor (beta chain) emerged from a study of control samples from healthy donors and cancer patients. Here immunoSEQ multiplex PCR was the method, and the copy in TCRdb shows in-frame clones only, minus some. The sample includes under 300,000 clones, approximately 80% of them seen just once. CDR1 and CDR2 (germline): KGHDR, SFDVKD. V lost 2 bases, J lost 6 bases, and 10 bases lay in between. The CDR3 consists of 13 residues. This clone occurred once. V and J are TRBV24-1 and TRBJ2-7; no reliable D call. Sequencing used PBMCs. The receptor's source is a woman between 55 and 75 years old with lung cancer. The CDR3 sequence: CATSDYGGSEQYF. CDR3 in DNA: TGTGCCACCAGTGATTACGGCGGCTCCGAGCAGTACTTC.